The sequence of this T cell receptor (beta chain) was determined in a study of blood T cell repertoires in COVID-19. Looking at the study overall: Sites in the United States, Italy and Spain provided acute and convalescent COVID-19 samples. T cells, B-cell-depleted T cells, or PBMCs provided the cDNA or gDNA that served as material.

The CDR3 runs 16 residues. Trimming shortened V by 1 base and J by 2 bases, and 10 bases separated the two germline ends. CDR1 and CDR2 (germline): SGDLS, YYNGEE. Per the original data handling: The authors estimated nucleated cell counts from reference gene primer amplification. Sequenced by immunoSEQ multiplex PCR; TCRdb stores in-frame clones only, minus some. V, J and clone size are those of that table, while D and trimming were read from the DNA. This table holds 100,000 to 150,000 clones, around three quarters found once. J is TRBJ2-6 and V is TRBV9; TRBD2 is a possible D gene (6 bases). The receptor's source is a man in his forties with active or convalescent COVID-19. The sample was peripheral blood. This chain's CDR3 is CASSVRGSPGANVLTF. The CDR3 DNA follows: TGTGCCAGCAGCGTACGGGGGTCCCCTGGGGCCAACGTCCTGACTTTC.